What follows are 14 T cell receptor beta chains derived from one specimen sequenced in a study of shared clonotypes between healthy human individuals (dated by TCRdb to the early 2020s). To prepare the library, the immunoSEQ multiplex PCR assay was applied. Sourced from immuneACCESS, this table was stored by TCRdb with only in-frame sequences that have V and J called. A share of the clones is absent; for the studies checked, an unresolved V gene accounts for under half, and the remainder has no known explanation. Present in this sample are 550,000 to 750,000 clones, about 95% of which were seen just once. Of the sample, approximately 0.1% is held by the ten largest clones. CD8 naive samples were obtained by positive selection for CCR7 among CD45RO-negative cells, yielding a CD45RA+CCR7+ population from which TemRA cells were excluded. Sequenced input: naive CD8+ T cells sorted from blood. The cell subset or site label on this specimen signifies: CD45RA+CCR7+. The receptor source for this set is a woman aged 25 to 39 in good health.

The genes are TRBV5-1 and TRBJ1-3, with D hard to call. The CDR3 loop spans 14 amino acids. Germline CDR1 reads SGHRS; CDR2 reads YFSETQ. V lost 1 base and J lost 0, with 5 bases in between. Written as DNA, the CDR3 is TGCGCCAGCAGCTTGTTTCTCTCTGGAAACACCATATATTTT. Amino acid sequence: CASSLFLSGNTIYF. Complete variable domain (other parts from reference TRBV5-1 and TRBJ1-3): KAGVTQTPRYLIKTRGQQVTLSCSPISGHRSVSWYQQTPGQGLQFLFEYFSETQRNKGNFPGRFSGRQFSNSRSEMNVSTLELGDSALYLCASSLFLSGNTIYFGEGSWLTVV.

The chain uses TRBV28 and TRBJ2-7; unclear D gene. This CDR3 is 13 amino acids long. In germline, CDR1 is MDHEN, CDR2 SYDVKM. V gave up 3 bases and J gave up 6 bases, with 12 bases separating them. The CDR3 region has the DNA TGTGCCAGCAGTTTTAGGCCGACCTCCGAGCAGTACTTC. Residues: CASSFRPTSEQYF. The full variable domain, completed using reference TRBV28 and TRBJ2-7, is DVKVTQSSRYLVKRTGEKVFLECVQDMDHENMFWYRQDPGLGLRLIYFSYDVKMKEKGDIPEGYSVSREKKERFSLILESASTNQTSMYLCASSFRPTSEQYFGPGTRLTVT.

The chain uses TRBV9 and TRBJ2-5; the D gene is possibly TRBD2 (5 bases). Germline CDR1 is SGDLS and CDR2 is YYNGEE. CDR3 length equals 14 residues. With 0 bases removed from V and 5 bases from J, the gap between germline ends came to 11 bases. The CDR3 reads CASSVASSIETQYF. The CDR3 DNA sequence: TGTGCCAGCAGCGTAGCGTCTAGCATCGAGACCCAGTACTTC.

The chain carries TRBV5-1 and TRBJ2-3; 10 bases fit TRBD2. The J segment lost 2 bases and the V segment lost 0 bases, leaving 6 bases of the junction unmatched. This CDR3 comprises 17 residues. Looked up from germline, CDR1 is SGHRS and CDR2 is YFSETQ. DNA for the CDR3: TGCGCCAGCAGCTTGGGTCGGCTAGCGGGAGACACAGATACGCAGTATTTT. This translates into CASSLGRLAGDTDTQYF. Based on the CDR3 plus reference TRBV5-1 and TRBJ2-3, the full variable domain is KAGVTQTPRYLIKTRGQQVTLSCSPISGHRSVSWYQQTPGQGLQFLFEYFSETQRNKGNFPGRFSGRQFSNSRSEMNVSTLELGDSALYLCASSLGRLAGDTDTQYFGPGTRLTVL.

The chain uses TRBV11-2 and TRBJ2-1, with D possibly called TRBD1 or TRBD2 (5 bases each). Germline CDR1 is SGHAT and CDR2 is FQNNGV. The CDR3 is 13 amino acids. Trimming shortened V by 2 bases and J by 8 bases, and 10 bases separated the two germline ends. For the CDR3, the DNA is TGTGCCAGCAGCTTATTCGTGGGGGATGAGCAGTTCTTC. Translated: CASSLFVGDEQFF.

This chain links TRBV5-8 with TRBJ2-5; 7 bases fit TRBD1. Germline V gene data show CDR1 as SGHTS and CDR2 as YDEGEE. The CDR3 contains 15 residues. The junction had 7 bases not matched to a gene; V was cut back by 3 bases and J by 2 bases. CDR3 sequence (DNA): TGTGCCAGCAGCTCAACGGGGACAGCTCAAGAGACCCAGTACTTC. Its translation: CASSSTGTAQETQYF.

The V call is TRBV21-1, the J call TRBJ2-7; TRBD1 is the table's D call, not checked against the DNA. TRBV21-1 is annotated as a pseudogene. The CDR3 length is 13 residues. CDR3 residues: CASSVQGGYEQYF. CDR3 nucleotide sequence: TGTGCCAGCAGCGTTCAGGGTGGTTACGAGCAGTACTTC.

The chain recombines TRBV28 with TRBJ1-2; TRBD1 is a possible D gene (5 bases). CDR1 is MDHEN and CDR2 is SYDVKM in the germline V gene. V shed 4 bases and J shed 4 bases, with 19 bases lying between them. This CDR3 region has 16 residues. CDR3 nucleotides: TGTGCCAGCAGTTCTATCGACCATGCAGGGTCCTATGGCTACACCTTC. The encoded protein is CASSSIDHAGSYGYTF.

V usage is TRBV27 and J usage is TRBJ2-5, with TRBD2 matching 11 bases. CDR3 length equals 15 residues. Germline CDR1 is MNHEY and CDR2 is SMNVEV (reference sequence). With 5 bases clipped from V and 3 bases from J, the junction kept 5 bases outside the gene matches. CDR3 sequence: CASSDGTSGKETQYF. CDR3 bases: TGTGCCAGCAGTGATGGGACTAGCGGAAAAGAGACCCAGTACTTC.

V is TRBV25-1 and J is TRBJ2-1; the match to TRBD2 covers 8 bases. Per the germline V gene, CDR1 is MGHDK and CDR2 is SYGVNS. This CDR3 spans 13 amino acids. V was pared by 5 bases and J by 6 bases, with 3 bases of the junction left unmatched. The DNA for the CDR3 is TGTGCCAGCAGTAGGGGACTAGGCAATGAGCAGTTCTTC. This encodes CASSRGLGNEQFF. Together with reference TRBV25-1 and TRBJ2-1, the CDR3 gives the full variable domain: EADIYQTPRYLVIGTGKKITLECSQTMGHDKMYWYQQDPGMELHLIHYSYGVNSTEKGDLSSESTVSRIRTEHFPLTLESARPSHTSQYLCASSRGLGNEQFFGPGTRLTVL.

J is TRBJ1-5 and V is TRBV4-1, with D hard to call. Trimming left V 1 base short and J 9 bases short, with 16 bases between. The germline V gene encodes CDR1 MGHRA and CDR2 YSYEKL. There are 15 residues in the CDR3. This CDR3 is CASSQVGQERGPQHF. The DNA for the CDR3 is TGCGCCAGCAGCCAAGTCGGGCAGGAAAGAGGGCCCCAGCATTTT.

The V call is TRBV9, the J call TRBJ2-2, with D possibly matching TRBD1 (7 bases). Deletions cut 5 bases from V and 5 bases from J, with 16 bases between. Per germline, CDR1 SGDLS and CDR2 YYNGEE. The CDR3 covers 15 residues. CDR3 protein: CASSASGGRTGELFF. DNA for the CDR3: TGTGCCAGCAGTGCATCAGGGGGGCGAACCGGGGAGCTGTTTTTT.

The V call is TRBV9, the J call TRBJ1-2, with D possibly TRBD1 on 6 matching bases. V lost 3 bases and J lost 6, with 24 bases in between. This CDR3 has 17 amino acids. Germline V gene data show CDR1 as SGDLS and CDR2 as YYNGEE. Here the CDR3 DNA reads TGTGCCAGCAGCGCCCGGGACACCCCGTCTTTTCCTCATGGCTACACCTTC. Translated: CASSARDTPSFPHGYTF. The full variable domain, with the rest looked up from reference TRBV9 and TRBJ1-2, is DSGVTQTPKHLITATGQRVTLRCSPRSGDLSVYWYQQSLDQGLQFLIQYYNGEERAKGNILERFSAQQFPDLHSELNLSSLELGDSALYFCASSARDTPSFPHGYTFGSGTRLTVV.

The chain uses TRBV28 and TRBJ1-2, with a weak D call TRBD1 (5 bases). CDR3 length: 14 residues. With 3 bases removed from V and 4 bases from J, the gap between germline ends came to 12 bases. Germline V lookup: CDR1 MDHEN, CDR2 SYDVKM. The CDR3 coding sequence is TGTGCCAGCAGTTTCGGCAGGGAGATCTATGGCTACACCTTC. Translation gives CASSFGREIYGYTF.